The source of this T cell receptor beta chain is a study of cytomegalovirus exposure and HLA in healthy donors. Whole-study findings and limits: Exclusion as indistinguishable affected some V segments, including TRBV6-2 and TRBV6-3.

This CDR3 spans 13 amino acids. From germline, CDR1 is LNHDA and CDR2 SQIVND (reference sequence). Trimming stripped 4 bases from V and 2 bases from J, with 8 bases between. This clone was seen a few times. Its specificity is unknown. The PCR used 60 Vbeta and 13 Jbeta primers. Data came from immunoSEQ multiplex PCR; TCRdb stores just in-frame clones and leaves some out. This sample has 180,000 or so clones, with 65% to 85% found just once. The source material was PBMCs. The sequence was obtained from a woman aged 45-59 years in good health and CMV-seropositive. The chain recombines TRBV19 with TRBJ2-5, with a weak D call TRBD1 (5 bases). CDR3 DNA: TGTGCCAGTAGTAAGGACAAGCAAGAGACCCAGTACTTC. It is translated as CASSKDKQETQYF.